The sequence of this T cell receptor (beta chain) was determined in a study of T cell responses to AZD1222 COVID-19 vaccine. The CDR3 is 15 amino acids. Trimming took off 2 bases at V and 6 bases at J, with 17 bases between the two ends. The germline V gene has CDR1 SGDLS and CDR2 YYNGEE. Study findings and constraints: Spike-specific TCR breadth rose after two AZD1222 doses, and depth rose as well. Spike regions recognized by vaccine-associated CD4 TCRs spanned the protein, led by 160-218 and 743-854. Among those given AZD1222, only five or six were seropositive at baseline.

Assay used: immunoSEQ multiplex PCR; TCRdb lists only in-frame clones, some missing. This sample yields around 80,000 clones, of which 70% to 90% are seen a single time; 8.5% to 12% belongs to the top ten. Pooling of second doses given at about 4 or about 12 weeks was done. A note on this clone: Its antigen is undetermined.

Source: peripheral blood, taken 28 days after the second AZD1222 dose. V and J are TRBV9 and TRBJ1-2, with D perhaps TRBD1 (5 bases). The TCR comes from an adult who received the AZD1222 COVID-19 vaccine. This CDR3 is CASSVGREWLNGYTF. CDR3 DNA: TGTGCCAGCAGCGTTGGCAGGGAGTGGTTGAATGGCTACACCTTC.